This T cell receptor (delta chain) comes out of a study of gamma-delta T cells after stem cell transplantation. This clone was picked up a small number of times. The protein given by TCRdb reflects a much larger clone and differs at residue 5 from this DNA's translation, likely from a read error; the protein shown is the DNA's translation. TCRdb reprocessed the RT-PCR reads using CATT. The data show 550 to 700 delta-chain clones, about 4.8% seen once. Germline assignment: CDR1 GEAIGNYY and CDR2 EKD. There are 15 residues in the CDR3. Deletions cut 3 bases from V and 0 bases from J, with 13 bases between.

This sequence was found in a human donor. It is not recorded whose cells these are; they may come from a transplant donor. V and J are TRDV2 and TRDJ1; D is unclear. The sequenced sample consisted of gamma-delta T cells. CDR3 in DNA: TGTGCCTGTGACTCGCTTACCCGTAACACCGATAAACTCATCTTT. Translating gives CACDSLTRNTDKLIF.